The 4 T cell receptor beta chains below come from one sample, sequenced in a study of blood T cell repertoires in COVID-19. Assay used: immunoSEQ multiplex PCR; TCRdb lists only in-frame clones, some missing. The sample records tens of thousands of clones, around 80% being singletons. The specimen was peripheral blood. Receptor source: a woman over 75 with active or convalescent COVID-19.

This chain uses TRBV28 with TRBJ1-1; TRBD1 matches 8 bases. Germline V gene sequence: CDR1 MDHEN, CDR2 SYDVKM. Trimming cost V 3 bases and J 1 base; bases outside gene matches: 4. CDR3 length: 15 amino acids. The CDR3: CASSLADRGNTEAFF. The CDR3 DNA sequence: TGTGCCAGCAGTTTGGCAGACAGGGGGAACACTGAAGCTTTCTTT.

This chain uses TRBV19 with TRBJ1-2, with 8 bases identical to TRBD1. J gave up 8 bases and V 9 bases, and 8 bases lay outside the gene matches. CDR1 is LNHDA and CDR2 is SQIVND in the germline V gene (reference sequence). The length of the CDR3 is 12 residues. The chain's CDR3 is CASRQGPSGYTF. DNA for the CDR3: TGTGCCAGCCGACAGGGGCCGAGCGGCTACACCTTC.

V usage is TRBV29-1 and J usage is TRBJ2-3, with a weak D call TRBD1 (6 bases). There are 12 residues in the CDR3. Germline V gene sequence: CDR1 SQVTM, CDR2 ANQGSEA. V lost 4 bases and J 4 bases, leaving 9 bases between the germline ends. CDR3 in amino acids: CSVASGADTQYF. The DNA of the CDR3 is TGCAGCGTTGCTTCAGGGGCAGATACGCAGTATTTT.

This clone was recorded a few times. The chain has TRBV5-1 and TRBJ2-1, with D perhaps TRBD1 (6 bases). This CDR3 has 17 residues. V was clipped by 3 bases and J by 4 bases, with 20 bases between them. Germline lookup yields CDR1 SGHRS and CDR2 YFSETQ. The CDR3 here is CASSSRIQGPQYNEQFF. The CDR3 DNA sequence: TGCGCCAGCAGCTCCCGGATCCAGGGGCCTCAGTACAATGAGCAGTTCTTC.